A selection of T cell receptor beta chains follows, all from one sample in a study of CD8 T cells in Susac syndrome. TCRdb processed the immunoSEQ multiplex PCR reads anew with MiXCR; each CDR3 protein has one entry. The table shows around 130,000 distinct CDR3 sequences, with around 94% occurring only once. The sample consisted of CD4+ T cells from PBMCs. The receptors shown here come from a human donor with multiple sclerosis. Both conserved end residues are part of each CDR3. The D gene is left open where the match is weak. Expanded clones are given a class, and other clones once, few, many or no size at all.

J gene	V gene	clone size	D gene	CDR3 protein	CDR3 DNA
TRBJ2-2	TRBV6-1	.	.	CASSVLAGELFF	TGTGCCAGCAGTGTTCTCGCCGGGGAGCTGTTTTTT
TRBJ2-7	TRBV19	.	TRBD1	CASGQDYEQYF	TGTGCCAGCGGACAGGACTACGAGCAGTACTTC
TRBJ2-3	TRBV30	.	TRBD2	CAWSVSGGTDTQYF	TGTGCCTGGAGTGTAAGCGGGGGCACAGATACGCAGTATTTT
TRBJ2-5	TRBV20-1	.	TRBD2	CSARVFGLAGGPETQYF	TGCAGTGCTAGAGTTTTTGGGCTGGCGGGAGGGCCGGAGACCCAGTACTTC
TRBJ2-7	TRBV5-1	.	.	CASTYQHEQYF	TGCGCCAGCACCTATCAGCACGAGCAGTACTTC
TRBJ2-7	TRBV19	.	.	CATSQPGEYYEQYF	TGTGCCACCTCACAACCCGGAGAGTACTACGAGCAGTACTTC
TRBJ2-7	TRBV6-5	.	TRBD1	CASSFRGTGVAYEQYF	TGTGCCAGCAGTTTTCGCGGGACAGGGGTGGCCTACGAGCAGTACTTC
TRBJ2-7	TRBV5-6	.	TRBD1	CASTTETGVRNSYEQYF	TGTGCCAGCACTACTGAAACAGGGGTGAGAAACTCCTACGAGCAGTACTTC
TRBJ1-1	TRBV27	.	.	CASSLLLNTEAFF	TGTGCCAGCAGTTTACTCCTGAACACTGAAGCTTTCTTT
TRBJ2-2	TRBV15	.	.	CATSPNTVNTGELFF	TGTGCCACCAGCCCAAACACGGTGAACACCGGGGAGCTGTTTTTT
TRBJ1-2	TRBV5-1	.	TRBD1	CASSREPGQGGTGYGYTF	TGCGCCAGCAGCCGAGAGCCGGGACAGGGTGGCACGGGCTATGGCTACACCTTC
TRBJ2-2	TRBV5-1	.	.	CASSEGTNTGELFF	TGCGCCAGCAGTGAAGGGACTAACACCGGGGAGCTGTTTTTT
TRBJ2-1	TRBV29-1	.	.	CSVVNRPRTDEQFF	TGCAGCGTTGTTAACCGCCCGCGAACGGATGAGCAGTTCTTC
TRBJ1-6	TRBV18	.	TRBD1	CASSSTGGNDSPLHF	TGTGCCAGCTCATCAACAGGGGGCAACGATTCACCCCTCCACTTT
TRBJ1-1	TRBV19	.	.	CASSISSEAFF	TGTGCCAGTAGTATATCTTCTGAAGCTTTCTTT
TRBJ2-7	TRBV5-1	.	TRBD1	CASSLEGAIWYEQYF	TGCGCCAGCAGCTTGGAGGGGGCGATCTGGTACGAGCAGTACTTC
TRBJ1-2	TRBV7-2	.	.	CASSLSERAYGYTF	TGTGCCAGCAGCTTATCCGAGCGAGCCTATGGCTACACCTTC
TRBJ2-7	TRBV29-1	.	.	CSALTIGEQYF	TGCAGCGCCCTGACAATCGGGGAGCAGTACTTC
TRBJ2-5	TRBV7-9	.	.	CASSNSETQYF	TGTGCCAGCAGCAATTCGGAGACCCAGTACTTC
TRBJ2-5	TRBV2	.	TRBD1	CASSLDRGLAETQYF	TGTGCCAGCAGTTTAGACAGGGGGCTGGCGGAGACCCAGTACTTC
TRBJ2-2	TRBV19	.	TRBD2	CASSGLAGGLTGELFF	TGTGCCAGTAGCGGACTAGCGGGAGGGCTGACCGGGGAGCTGTTTTTT
TRBJ1-5	TRBV6-5	.	.	CASRSGQSNQPQHF	TGTGCCAGCAGATCCGGACAAAGCAATCAGCCCCAGCATTTT
TRBJ1-2	TRBV27	.	TRBD1	CASSPRTGRSNYGYTF	TGTGCCAGCAGTCCCCGGACAGGGCGAAGTAACTATGGCTACACCTTC
TRBJ1-1	TRBV15	.	.	CATSRAGSNTEAFF	TGTGCCACCAGCAGAGCGGGATCGAACACTGAAGCTTTCTTT
TRBJ2-7	TRBV5-1	once	TRBD1	CASYRGSGEQYF	TGCGCCAGCTACAGGGGGTCGGGCGAGCAGTACTTC
TRBJ1-1	TRBV18	.	.	CASSLSGETEAFF	TGTGCCAGCTCATTATCGGGGGAAACTGAAGCTTTCTTT
TRBJ2-2	TRBV4-3	once	TRBD2	CASSQNGGTRTGELFF	TGCGCCAGCAGCCAAAACGGGGGGACCCGCACCGGGGAGCTGTTTTTT
TRBJ2-5	TRBV5-1	.	TRBD1	CASSLSGTDLRETQYF	TGCGCCAGCAGCTTGAGTGGGACAGATCTTCGGGAGACCCAGTACTTC
TRBJ1-1	TRBV30	.	.	CAWSLEANTEAFF	TGTGCCTGGAGTTTGGAGGCGAACACTGAAGCTTTCTTT
TRBJ2-7	TRBV10-2	.	TRBD2	CASCIAGADEQYF	TGCGCCAGCTGTATAGCGGGAGCAGACGAGCAGTACTTC
TRBJ1-1	TRBV7-2	.	TRBD1	CASSFGQGSTEAFF	TGTGCCAGCAGCTTCGGACAGGGAAGCACTGAAGCTTTCTTT
TRBJ2-3	TRBV9	.	.	CASSVVPGDGTDTQYF	TGTGCCAGCAGCGTAGTACCAGGGGACGGCACAGATACGCAGTATTTT
TRBJ2-7	TRBV19	.	.	CARGEYEQYF	TGTGCCAGGGGGGAATACGAGCAGTACTTC
TRBJ2-1	TRBV4-2	few	TRBD2	CASSQDRGSNEQFF	TGTGCCAGCAGCCAAGATCGCGGGAGCAATGAGCAGTTCTTC
TRBJ2-2	TRBV5-4	.	.	CASSSLGTPSAGELFF	TGTGCCAGCAGCTCGCTCGGGACTCCGTCCGCCGGGGAGCTGTTTTTT
TRBJ1-2	TRBV5-1	.	.	CASSLRTANTNYGYTF	TGCGCCAGCAGCCTGAGGACAGCTAATACTAACTATGGCTACACCTTC
TRBJ1-2	TRBV15	.	.	CATSRGGGLANYDYTF	TGTGCCACCAGCAGAGGTGGAGGCCTAGCTAACTATGACTACACCTTC
TRBJ1-1	TRBV10-3	.	.	CAARQNTEAFF	TGTGCCGCAAGACAGAACACTGAAGCTTTCTTT
TRBJ1-1	TRBV12-3/TRBV12-4	.	.	CASSLGVVAFF	TGTGCCAGCAGTTTAGGAGTTGTAGCTTTCTTT
TRBJ2-2	TRBV7-8	.	TRBD2	CASSPSRGGTGELFF	TGTGCCAGCAGCCCCTCTCGGGGGGGAACCGGGGAGCTGTTTTTT
TRBJ2-7	TRBV12-3/TRBV12-4	.	.	CASSLGVPGRGYF	TGTGCCAGCAGTTTGGGAGTACCGGGACGCGGGTACTTC
TRBJ1-1	TRBV5-4	.	.	CASSDRTRVLSDTEAFF	TGTGCCAGCAGCGATAGGACTCGGGTATTATCGGACACTGAAGCTTTCTTT
TRBJ1-2	TRBV30	.	.	CAWSVLGNYGYTF	TGTGCCTGGAGTGTACTTGGGAACTATGGCTACACCTTC
TRBJ2-7	TRBV14	.	.	CASSQASIHEQYF	TGTGCCAGCAGCCAAGCTTCCATCCACGAGCAGTACTTC
TRBJ2-3	TRBV4-1	once	.	CASSQGQLTDTQYF	TGCGCCAGCAGCCAAGGACAGCTCACAGATACGCAGTATTTT
TRBJ2-1	TRBV7-2	.	.	CATSLGGRGIDEQFF	TGTGCCACCAGCTTGGGGGGGCGGGGGATCGATGAGCAGTTCTTC
TRBJ2-5	TRBV7-6	.	TRBD2	CASSLRWLAGESQETQYF	TGTGCCAGCAGCCTTCGGTGGCTAGCGGGGGAATCGCAAGAGACCCAGTACTTC
TRBJ2-2	TRBV5-4	.	.	CASSHPNTGELFF	TGTGCCAGCAGCCATCCTAACACCGGGGAGCTGTTTTTT
TRBJ2-7	TRBV7-9	.	.	CASSPGYYPPEQYF	TGTGCCAGCAGCCCGGGGTACTACCCTCCCGAGCAGTACTTC
TRBJ1-1	TRBV29-1	.	.	CSVTPGAGSTEAFF	TGCAGCGTGACGCCGGGGGCCGGGAGCACTGAAGCTTTCTTT
TRBJ1-5	TRBV7-2	once	TRBD1	CASSPGTGNNQPQHF	TGTGCCAGCAGTCCCGGGACAGGGAACAATCAGCCCCAGCATTTT
TRBJ2-3	TRBV7-9	.	.	CASSLLRENTDTQYF	TGTGCCAGCAGCTTATTGAGGGAGAACACAGATACGCAGTATTTT
TRBJ2-3	TRBV4-2	.	.	CASSQGDDPNTDTQYF	TGTGCCAGCAGCCAAGGTGACGACCCTAACACAGATACGCAGTATTTT
TRBJ2-4	TRBV5-1	.	.	CASSPTRGRGIQYF	TGCGCCAGCAGCCCCACAAGGGGGAGAGGCATTCAGTACTTC
TRBJ2-1	TRBV3-1	.	.	CASSQFAVNNEQFF	TGTGCCAGCAGCCAATTTGCGGTAAACAATGAGCAGTTCTTC
TRBJ1-2	TRBV6-2/TRBV6-3	.	.	CASTDRNPLGGYTF	TGTGCCAGCACCGATCGAAATCCCTTGGGAGGCTACACCTTC
TRBJ2-6	TRBV7-2	.	TRBD2	CASSRRGGPRTSGANVLTF	TGTGCCAGCAGCCGGCGGGGAGGGCCACGCACCTCTGGGGCCAACGTCCTGACTTTC
TRBJ2-1	TRBV19	.	TRBD2	CASSPGLAGANEQFF	TGTGCCAGTAGTCCGGGACTAGCGGGAGCGAATGAGCAGTTCTTC
TRBJ1-1	TRBV5-1	.	TRBD1	CASSSYGTANTEAFF	TGCGCCAGCAGCTCGTACGGGACAGCGAACACTGAAGCTTTCTTT
TRBJ2-5	TRBV12-3/TRBV12-4	once	.	CASSFGSPQETQYF	TGTGCCAGCAGTTTTGGCAGTCCACAAGAGACCCAGTACTTC